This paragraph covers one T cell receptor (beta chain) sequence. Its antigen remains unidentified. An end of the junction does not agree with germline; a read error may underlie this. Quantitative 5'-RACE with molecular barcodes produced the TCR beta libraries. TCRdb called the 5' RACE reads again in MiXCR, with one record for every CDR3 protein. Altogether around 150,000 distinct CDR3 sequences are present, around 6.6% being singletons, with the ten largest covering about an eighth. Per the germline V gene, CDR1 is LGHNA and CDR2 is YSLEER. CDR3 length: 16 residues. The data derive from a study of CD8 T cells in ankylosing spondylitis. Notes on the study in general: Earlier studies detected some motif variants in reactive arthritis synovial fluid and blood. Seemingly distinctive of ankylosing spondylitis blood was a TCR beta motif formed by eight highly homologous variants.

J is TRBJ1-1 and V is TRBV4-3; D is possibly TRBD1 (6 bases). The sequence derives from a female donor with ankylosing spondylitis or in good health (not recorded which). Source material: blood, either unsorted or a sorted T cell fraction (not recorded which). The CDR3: CANSQDTTGGLSEAFF. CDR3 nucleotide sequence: TGCGCCAACAGCCAAGATACGACAGGCGGACTCTCTGAAGCTTTCTTT.